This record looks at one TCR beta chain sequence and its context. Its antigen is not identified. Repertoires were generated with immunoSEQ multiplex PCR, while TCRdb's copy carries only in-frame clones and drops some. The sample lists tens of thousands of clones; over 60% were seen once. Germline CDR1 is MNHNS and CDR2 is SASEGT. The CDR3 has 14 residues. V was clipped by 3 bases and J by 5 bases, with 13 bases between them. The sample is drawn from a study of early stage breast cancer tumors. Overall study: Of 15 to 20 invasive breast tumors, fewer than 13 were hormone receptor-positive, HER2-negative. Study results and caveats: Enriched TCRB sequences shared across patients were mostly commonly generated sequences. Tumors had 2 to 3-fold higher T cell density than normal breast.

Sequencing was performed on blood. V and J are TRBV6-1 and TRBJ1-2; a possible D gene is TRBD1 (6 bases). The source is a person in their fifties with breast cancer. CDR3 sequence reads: CASSDIQGRYGYTF. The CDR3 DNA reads TGTGCCAGCAGTGACATACAGGGCCGATATGGCTACACCTTC.